This T cell receptor beta chain was recorded in a study of T cell repertoires in cytomegalovirus infection. Study in general: Recently described HLA-C-restricted plus well-studied HLA-B-restricted CMV epitopes were used. In public TCR beta signatures, there were indications of both CMV infection and matching HLA type. Whole-study results and caveats: CMV-specific HLA-C-restricted TCR beta clonotypes dominated the ex vivo response.

Comments on this clonotype: What it binds is not known.

Trimming stripped 3 bases from V and 6 bases from J, with 12 bases between. This CDR3 contains 13 residues. Germline CDR1 SGHTA, CDR2 FQGNSA. TCRdb re-analysed the reads in MiXCR, keeping a single row per CDR3 protein. The sample lists fewer than 850,000 distinct CDR3 sequences; 25% to 35% were seen once. The origin of this receptor is a human donor in good health (CMV status not recorded). Some clones in this sample may be carry-over from other donors' samples. The specimen was cultured CD8+ T cells from PBMCs, collected from culture after CMV antigen stimulation. The chain joins TRBV7-2 to TRBJ2-7; D remains ambiguous. The CDR3 spells CASSFGSLGEQYV. In DNA form, the CDR3 reads TGTGCCAGCAGCTTTGGGTCCCTCGGCGAGCAGTACGTC.